Shown below are 4 T cell receptor beta chains from a single sample sequenced in a study of vaccination and CD4 T cells after COVID-19. The assay that was used to sequence DNA from cultured CD4+ T cells was the Oncomine TCR Beta short-read assay. Via MiXCR, TCRdb re-called the PCR reads, giving one row per CDR3 protein. The sample lists 15,000 or so distinct CDR3 sequences, under 55% occurring once. Regarding time point: late sampling 161 to 241 days after vaccination in a few convalescent patients. Treatment here: 10-day PBMC culture with coronavirus spike peptide pools or control peptides (ViraFEST assay). Their cognate antigens are unknown. The sequenced sample was CD4+ T cells from blood, cultured in vitro, obtained about 7 months after SARS-CoV-2 vaccination. Receptor source: a human donor who had recovered from COVID-19.

The chain combines TRBV2 with TRBJ2-3; D is perhaps TRBD1 (5 bases). The germline V and J ends were trimmed by 4 bases and 4 bases, with 6 bases remaining between them. This CDR3 spans 12 amino acids. Germline CDR1 reads SNHLY; CDR2 reads FYNNEI. This CDR3 is CASSVGPDTQYF. Here the CDR3 DNA reads TGTGCCAGCAGTGTGGGGCCAGATACGCAGTATTTT.

V is TRBV10-3 and J is TRBJ1-2; D is possibly TRBD1 (6 bases). Trimming stripped 6 bases from V and 5 bases from J, with 19 bases between. CDR1 is ENHRY and CDR2 is SYGVKD in the germline V gene. The CDR3 is 15 residues long. CDR3 residues: CAIRDGGLGGYGYTF. The CDR3 bases are TGTGCCATCAGGGATGGGGGCCTAGGGGGATATGGCTACACCTTC.

The rearrangement joins TRBV7-2 to TRBJ1-5, with 7 bases that match TRBD1. V lost 5 bases and J lost 3; bases outside the gene matches: 10. Looked up from germline, CDR1 is SGHTA and CDR2 is FQGNSA. The CDR3 totals 16 residues. CDR3 residues: CASSPNRGGNNQPQHF. In DNA, the CDR3 is TGTGCCAGCAGCCCCAACAGGGGAGGGAACAATCAGCCCCAGCATTTT.

The CDR3 region is CASSLRGDNSPLHF. In nucleotides, the CDR3 is TGTGCCAGCAGTCTAAGAGGGGACAATTCACCCCTCCACTTT. The V gene is TRBV6-4, the J gene TRBJ1-6, with D tentatively TRBD1 (5 bases). The V end was cut by 5 bases, the J end by 7 bases, with 12 bases between. The CDR3 sequence is 14 residues long. CDR1 is MRHNA and CDR2 is SNTAGT in the germline V gene.